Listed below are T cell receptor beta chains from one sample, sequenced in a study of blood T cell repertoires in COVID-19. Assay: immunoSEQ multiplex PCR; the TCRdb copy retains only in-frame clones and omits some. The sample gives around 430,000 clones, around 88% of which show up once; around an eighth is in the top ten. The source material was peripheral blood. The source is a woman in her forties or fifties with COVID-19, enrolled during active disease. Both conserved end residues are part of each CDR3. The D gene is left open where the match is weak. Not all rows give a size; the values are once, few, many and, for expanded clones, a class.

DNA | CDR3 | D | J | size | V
TGTGCCAGCAGCGGCACTAGCGAGACACCTAATGAAAAACTGTTTTTT | CASSGTSETPNEKLFF | - | TRBJ1-4 | - | TRBV7-3
TGTGCCACCGCCTACGACAGGGGGAGTCAGCCCCAGCATTTT | CATAYDRGSQPQHF | TRBD1 | TRBJ1-5 | - | TRBV10-3
TGCAGTGCTAGTACAGGGGGCGCCGGGGAGCTGTTTTTT | CSASTGGAGELFF | TRBD1 | TRBJ2-2 | - | TRBV20-1
TGTGCCAGCAGTCCCAGACTAGCGGGGGCTCCTTCCTACGAGCAGTACTTC | CASSPRLAGAPSYEQYF | TRBD2 | TRBJ2-7 | - | TRBV27
TGTGCCAGTAGTAGACGGGTCGGGGAGCCCCAGCATTTT | CASSRRVGEPQHF | - | TRBJ1-5 | - | TRBV19
TGTGCCAGTAGTCTAGCCGGACGGACAGCGAGGTTGAACACTGAAGCTTTCTTT | CASSLAGRTARLNTEAFF | - | TRBJ1-1 | - | TRBV19
TGCGCCAGCAGCCTATCAAACAGGAGGAACACTGAAGCTTTCTTT | CASSLSNRRNTEAFF | - | TRBJ1-1 | - | TRBV5-1
TGTGCCAGCAGACCGGGACAGCCTCATCAGCCCCAGCATTTT | CASRPGQPHQPQHF | TRBD1 | TRBJ1-5 | - | TRBV27
TGTGCCAGTAGGACACAGGCCTATAGCAATCAGCCCCAGCATTTT | CASRTQAYSNQPQHF | - | TRBJ1-5 | - | TRBV19
TGTGCCAGTAGTCGAGGTACAGGGGTTTGGTATGGCTACACCTTC | CASSRGTGVWYGYTF | TRBD1 | TRBJ1-2 | - | TRBV19
TGTGCCAGCGTACCACAGGAATACACTGAAGCTTTCTTT | CASVPQEYTEAFF | - | TRBJ1-1 | once | TRBV6-6
TGTGCCAGCAGCGCTACCGCCAGGGGAAACACTGAAGCTTTCTTT | CASSATARGNTEAFF | - | TRBJ1-1 | once | TRBV9
TGTGCCAGCAGTTACACGGGATCTGGAAACACCATATATTTT | CASSYTGSGNTIYF | - | TRBJ1-3 | - | TRBV6-2/TRBV6-3
TGTGCCAGCACCTTCGGGACAGGGTCCTACGAGCAGTACTTC | CASTFGTGSYEQYF | TRBD1 | TRBJ2-7 | - | TRBV11-2
TGTGCCAGCAGCTTGGGTGGGAGCACTGAAGCTTTCTTT | CASSLGGSTEAFF | - | TRBJ1-1 | - | TRBV5-5
TGTGCCAGCAGCTTGGGAGGCTACCTAGGGGATTCACCCCTCCACTTT | CASSLGGYLGDSPLHF | - | TRBJ1-6 | - | TRBV5-4
TGCAGCGTTCCAGTACAGGGGTTGAACACTGAAGCTTTCTTT | CSVPVQGLNTEAFF | TRBD1 | TRBJ1-1 | - | TRBV29-1
TGTGCCAGCAGCCACCGCCGGGGAAGCGGGGTCTACGAGCAGTACTTC | CASSHRRGSGVYEQYF | TRBD2 | TRBJ2-7 | - | TRBV3-1/TRBV3-2
TGCAGCGTTGAAGGGGGAGGGTTCTTT | CSVEGGGFF | - | TRBJ1-1 | - | TRBV29-1